The T cell receptor (beta chain) described here comes from a study of T-cell reconstitution after alpha-beta-depleted transplantation in children. General study results and limits: It was reported that alpha-beta T cells came from several hundred expanded graft clones (about two months after transplant).

Construction of the TCRbeta library involved unique molecular identifiers. Each CDR3 protein is one row after TCRdb ran MiXCR on the PCR reads. Here the sample spans roughly 220,000 distinct CDR3 sequences, approximately 8.4% being singletons. Per the germline V gene, CDR1 is LGHNA and CDR2 is YSLEER. Trimming pared 0 bases from V and 7 bases from J, leaving 13 bases between. The CDR3 is 15 amino acids. This clonotype has only a few counts. Its antigen is not known. This sample comprised PBMCs, mostly from graft donor cells, obtained 360 days after TCRalphabeta/CD19-depleted stem cell transplant. This clonotype was sampled from a male patient between 2 and 9 years old who had a stem cell transplant for acute myeloid leukemia, so the T cells may come from the graft donor. The J gene is TRBJ2-1, the V gene TRBV4-3; no firm D call. The CDR3 sequence: CASSQEGRVQNEQFF. The CDR3 nucleotides read TGCGCCAGCAGCCAAGAAGGCCGTGTACAGAATGAGCAGTTCTTC.